The clone carrying this T cell receptor beta chain was found many times. As yet, its antigen is unknown. These data are taken from a study of Graves' ophthalmopathy and Graves' hyperthyroidism. Study-wide results and limits: Blood also held most thyroid clonotypes expanded above 0.001 frequency. Ophthalmopathy progression was predicted by the model at less than 71% sensitivity and approximately 73% specificity.

The study amplified TCR beta CDR3 regions using RNA transcripts. The library came from an HTBI-primed first-round RT-PCR and a second-round multiplex PCR. TCRdb ran MiXCR on the multiplex PCR reads and lists one entry per CDR3 protein. The sample includes 500,000 to 700,000 distinct CDR3 sequences, approximately 22% of them seen just once. There are 17 residues in the CDR3. The V gene's germline CDR1 is PRHDT and CDR2 FYEKMQ (reference sequence). The V gene lost 5 bases and the J gene lost 0 bases, with 17 bases spanning the gap. Material: peripheral blood. The chain has TRBV13 and TRBJ1-3, with D uncertain. The receptor was derived from a young woman with stable Graves' hyperthyroidism. Some clones in this sample may be carry-over from other donors' samples. The CDR3 reads CASSPSPRLLSGNTIYF. For the CDR3, the DNA is TGTGCCAGCAGCCCTTCCCCCAGACTCCTCTCTGGAAACACCATATATTTT.